The T cell receptor (beta chain) described here comes from a study of blood T cell repertoires in COVID-19 (dated by TCRdb to 2020 to 2021). Regarding the study in general: Collaborator samples came from the United States, Italy and Spain and covered acute and convalescent phases of COVID-19. The dataset comprised deeply sampled blood TCRbeta repertoires from subjects exposed to, actively infected with, or recovered from COVID-19. The prospective study material was composed of cDNA or gDNA derived from T cells, B-cell-depleted T cells, or PBMCs. The repertoires were made available in a free public database intended to serve as a resource for research on the immune response to SARS-CoV-2. The samples were drawn from the first 160 participants of the ongoing ImmuneRACE study and from some 1,300 subjects provided by 6 global collaborators. Where HLA class I and class II types were available, the types were taken from metadata supplied by the sample provider, not from assay-based typing. A de-identified subject ID, COVID-19 status, age in years and sex were almost always included in the sample metadata.

Collaborating institutions collected whole blood in K2EDTA tubes following their own protocols. For TCRbeta analysis, collaborators shipped samples in one of three forms: frozen whole blood, isolated PBMCs, or DNA extracted from either of those sample types. General conclusions and limits of the study: Clinical and demographic metadata were provided uncurated, with the amount varying by source and participant.

On this clone: Its antigen is still unknown. No much larger clone is present one base from it, and per-base qualities are unavailable.

V and J are truncated by 0 bases and 4 bases respectively, leaving an intervening sequence of 9 bases. Sequences SGHAT (CDR1) and FQNNGV (CDR2) are obtained from the germline V gene. The CDR3, cysteine through phenylalanine, is 14 amino acids long. Just the 42-base CDR3 DNA is kept, in frame starting at base 1. TCRbeta CDR3 regions were amplified from genomic DNA using the immunoSEQ Assay, a bias-controlled multiplex PCR. The paper's data handling went like this. The number of nucleated cells in each sample was estimated from the amplification of reference gene primers within the assay. Sequence reads were collapsed and filtered to measure the absolute abundance of every unique TCRbeta CDR3 rearrangement. For each sample, productive Simpson clonality was calculated by taking the square root of Simpson's diversity index across productive rearrangements. TCRdb obtained this table from immuneACCESS and retained in-frame rearrangements with V and J assigned. These tables miss some clones; where compared with another copy, unresolved V genes account for less than half of the shortfall, and the remainder is unexplained. From that table come the V and J calls and clone size; the DNA was used to work out D and trimming. In this sample the table shows 120,000 or so clones, over 75% of which occur a single time. 6.5% to 9% of the sample is in the top ten clones.

The V and J segments used are TRBV11-2 and TRBJ2-5; the D gene is possibly TRBD1, with 6 bases matching. The sequencing sample was made of peripheral blood. This receptor was obtained from a middle-aged man with acute or convalescent COVID-19. The encoded CDR3 is CASSLEGTIETQYF. The bases read TGTGCCAGCAGCTTAGAGGGGACAATAGAGACCCAGTACTTC.